This TCR beta chain is from a study of control samples from healthy donors and cancer patients. The data were produced by immunoSEQ multiplex PCR, yet TCRdb's version contains in-frame clones alone and is incomplete. The table shows 170,000 or so clones, with around 90% occurring only once. CDR1 and CDR2 from the germline V gene are MNHNS and SASEGT. This CDR3 comprises 16 residues. V was clipped by 3 bases and J by 1 base, with 13 bases between them. Input material: blood. J is TRBJ2-4 and V is TRBV6-1; no reliable D call. The TCR comes from a woman in her forties or fifties in good health. Written as DNA, the CDR3 is TGTGCCAGCAGTGAGGGCGGCGCCAGGGCCAAAAACATTCAGTACTTC. Its protein product is CASSEGGARAKNIQYF.